The rows below give T cell receptor beta chains drawn from one sample of a study of a mutant IDH1 vaccine in newly diagnosed glioma. Repertoires were generated with immunoSEQ multiplex PCR, while TCRdb's copy carries only in-frame clones and drops some. The sample has about 50,000 clones; less than 80% are singletons. For these receptors, no antigen is known. Specimen: PBMCs, collected from a glioma patient whose treatment included an IDH1 peptide vaccine. All receptors come from a man aged 40-55 years with glioma. Both conserved end residues are part of each CDR3. The order of the fields is clone size, V gene, J gene, D gene, CDR3 DNA, CDR3 protein. The D gene is left open where the match is weak. Clone size is shown for a subset of rows, as once, few, many or a class of expanded clone.

.	TRBV15	TRBJ1-4	.	TGTGCCACCAGCAGAGATGTGGAGGGTTTTGAAAAACTGTTTTTT	CATSRDVEGFEKLFF
.	TRBV6-9	TRBJ1-1	.	TGTGCCAGCCCCATCGAAATGAACACTGAAGCTTTCTTT	CASPIEMNTEAFF
.	TRBV19	TRBJ1-5	TRBD1	TGTGCCACCAACCTCCGGGACAGGGATCAGCCCCAGCATTTT	CATNLRDRDQPQHF
.	TRBV5-1	TRBJ2-1	.	TGCGCCAGCAGCTCCAGAGGACAGACCTACAATGAGCAGTTCTTC	CASSSRGQTYNEQFF
.	TRBV7-9	TRBJ2-5	.	TGTGCCAGCAGCCCCGCCGGGACCCAGTACTTC	CASSPAGTQYF
once	TRBV7-2	TRBJ1-4	TRBD1	TGTGCCAGCAGCTTATCGCAGGGGGGTTCCGAAAAACTGTTTTTT	CASSLSQGGSEKLFF
few	TRBV18	TRBJ1-5	TRBD1	TGTGCCAGCTCCGCGACAGGGGGGAACAATCAGCCCCAGCATTTT	CASSATGGNNQPQHF
.	TRBV7-2	TRBJ2-3	TRBD2	TGTGCCAGCAGCACACAAGCGGGGACGGGCACAGATACGCAGTATTTT	CASSTQAGTGTDTQYF
.	TRBV11-3	TRBJ2-1	.	TGTGCCAGCAGCTGGAGCTCGAGCAGAGGATACAATGAGCAGTTCTTC	CASSWSSSRGYNEQFF
.	TRBV29-1	TRBJ1-2	TRBD1	TGCAGCGTTGACGGGACAGTGAACTATGGCTACACCTTC	CSVDGTVNYGYTF
.	TRBV29-1	TRBJ2-1	TRBD2	TGCAGCGTCGAGGCTAGGCAGGGAGGGGATGAGCAGTTCTTC	CSVEARQGGDEQFF
.	TRBV11-3	TRBJ2-4	.	TGTGCCAGCAGCCAGGTCCGAGACAATATAGCCAAAAACATTCAGTACTTC	CASSQVRDNIAKNIQYF
.	TRBV2	TRBJ2-2	TRBD1	TGTGCCAGCTCGTCTAGTAGGGACAGGAGACTCGGGGAGCTGTTTTTT	CASSSSRDRRLGELFF
.	TRBV28	TRBJ1-5	.	TGTGCCAGCACCCCATTCGCCAATCAGCCCCAGCATTTT	CASTPFANQPQHF
few	TRBV11-2	TRBJ1-5	.	TGTGCCAGCAGCTTAGATGGTAGTTGGTATAGCAATCAGCCCCAGCATTTT	CASSLDGSWYSNQPQHF